A selection of T cell receptor beta chains follows, all from one sample in a study of cytomegalovirus exposure and HLA in healthy donors. Measured with immunoSEQ multiplex PCR; TCRdb has only the in-frame clones, and not every one. The table shows about 140,000 clones, with 80% to 90% occurring only once. The source material was PBMCs. The receptors stem from a woman aged 30 to 39 in good health and CMV-seronegative. CDR3s leave out the opening cysteine and the closing phenylalanine or tryptophan.

j_call,v_call,cdr3_aa
TRBJ2-6,TRBV5-6,ASSLNRGAGANVLT
TRBJ1-1,TRBV28,ASSPIPTGGGTEAF
TRBJ2-7,TRBV14,ASSLKRLSEQY
TRBJ2-7,TRBV5-1,ASSLLPPGGYEQY
TRBJ1-6,TRBV11-1,ASSLGVTDYNSPLH
TRBJ1-5,TRBV28,ASSFEGRLNQPQH
TRBJ2-7,TRBV5-8,ASAWGGSYEQY
TRBJ2-7,TRBV7-6,ASSPTTGSSYEQY
TRBJ1-1,TRBV4-2,ASSPVGTRVSTEAF
TRBJ1-2,TRBV7-2,ASSPGTNYYGYT
TRBJ2-2,TRBV5-4,ASSSRNRDNTGELF
TRBJ1-2,TRBV5-6,ASSLAGGGSGYGYT
TRBJ1-1,TRBV30,ACSGAMNTEAF
TRBJ1-6,TRBV5-5,ASSLRPGGVNSPLH
TRBJ2-5,TRBV5-4,ASSAGQPQETQY
TRBJ2-1,TRBV5-1,ASSFRDRYNEQF
TRBJ2-7,TRBV11-2,ASSLGAGSYEQY
TRBJ2-1,TRBV30,AWRKSSYNEQF
TRBJ1-2,TRBV29-1,SDKKQGEGGYT
TRBJ1-1,TRBV27,ASSPIGTPEAF
TRBJ2-7,TRBV6-5,ASSFDRGQGFEQY
TRBJ2-7,TRBV27,ASAPGQEFYEQY
TRBJ2-1,TRBV4-1,ASSQESRFYNEQF
TRBJ2-1,TRBV5-1,ASSFLADYDEQF
TRBJ2-7,TRBV27,ASRSGGVSSYEQY
TRBJ1-5,TRBV21-1,ASSATGGYQPQH
TRBJ2-7,TRBV6-1,ASSGKGYYEQY
TRBJ1-2,TRBV12-5,ASGSMTDRGLPPT
TRBJ2-3,TRBV5-6,ASSLRDTQY
TRBJ1-2,TRBV5-1,ASSGDRGHGYT
TRBJ2-5,TRBV5-4,ASSLGGGLQETQY
TRBJ2-7,TRBV5-1,ASRARTSGEQY
TRBJ1-1,TRBV7-2,ASSLNPGQGAGAF
TRBJ1-1,TRBV5-1,ASNTGGMVTEAF
TRBJ1-4,TRBV2,ASSAQGAANEKLF
TRBJ1-4,TRBV18,ASSPPSRGGEKLF
TRBJ2-7,TRBV6-5,ASSYDQQGTINEQY
TRBJ1-6,TRBV6-6,ASMTSGSNSPLH
TRBJ2-1,TRBV7-3,ASSPVAGRGDNEQF
TRBJ1-3,TRBV19,ASTGQYSGNTIY
TRBJ2-5,TRBV5-5,ASIWELGGSETQY
TRBJ2-3,TRBV4-2,ASSPTRTSTDTQY
TRBJ1-1,TRBV2,ASRQGTHPNTEAF
TRBJ1-2,TRBV5-1,ASSSDRDYGYT
TRBJ1-2,TRBV18,ASSPLGGTGDNYGYT
TRBJ2-3,TRBV27,ASSTYRDSTQY
TRBJ1-5,TRBV10-3,AISSAGTNQPQH